These 32 T cell receptor beta chains came from one sample sequenced in a study of blood T cell repertoires in COVID-19. Some clones are missing from TCRdb's copy, which holds only in-frame ones; the method was immunoSEQ multiplex PCR. The data show about 370,000 clones, with 85% to 90% seen just once and 0.9% to 1.1% held by the top ten. The sample consisted of PBMCs or T cells enriched from blood (not recorded which). These receptors were obtained from a man aged 18 to 30 who had recovered from COVID-19.

This chain links TRBV28 with TRBJ2-1; 9 bases fit TRBD1. CDR1 and CDR2 (germline): MDHEN, SYDVKM. The J segment lost 9 bases and the V segment lost 2 bases, leaving 11 bases of the junction unmatched. The CDR3 consists of 16 residues. The CDR3: CASSLGRTGVISEQFF. The DNA for the CDR3 is TGTGCCAGCAGTTTAGGGAGGACAGGGGTGATCAGTGAGCAGTTCTTC.

V is TRBV7-3 and J is TRBJ2-3; 11 bases map to TRBD2. The junction had 8 bases not matched to a gene; V was cut back by 5 bases and J by 7 bases. This CDR3 is built from 15 residues. The V gene's germline CDR1 is SGHTA and CDR2 FQGTGA. The CDR3 region has the DNA TGTGCCAGCAGCCCCGGACTAGCGGGCGGGAATACGCAGTATTTT. Protein product: CASSPGLAGGNTQYF.

Only one count was recorded for this clone. V is TRBV28 and J is TRBJ2-7; D unclear. CDR1 and CDR2 (germline): MDHEN, SYDVKM. V lost 6 bases, J lost 5 bases, and 14 bases lay in between. The CDR3 consists of 13 residues. The CDR3: CASRDRRVDEQYF. CDR3 DNA: TGTGCCAGCAGGGATAGACGGGTGGACGAGCAGTACTTC.

The chain joins TRBV5-4 to TRBJ1-2; D may be TRBD1 (5 bases). The CDR3 covers 14 residues. CDR1 and CDR2 from the germline V gene are SGHNT and YYREEE (reference sequence). Deletions cut 1 base from V and 3 bases from J, with 10 bases between. The CDR3 region is CASSLQGRHYGYTF. CDR3 sequence (DNA): TGTGCCAGCAGCTTGCAGGGCAGGCACTATGGCTACACCTTC.

This clone showed up just once. This CDR3 is also generated by other DNA sequences in the sample. The DNA of the CDR3 is TGTGCCAGCAGCTTAGGCGGAGGTGAGCAGTACTTC. Its translation: CASSLGGGEQYF. The genes are TRBV7-9 and TRBJ2-7; the D gene is possibly TRBD2 (5 bases). V was trimmed by 1 base and J by 7 bases, leaving 8 bases between them. Germline V gene data show CDR1 as SEHNR and CDR2 as FQNEAQ (reference sequence). The CDR3 has 12 amino acids.

CDR3 bases: TGCAGTGCTAGTCGGAGCGGACAGGGAATCTATGGCTACACCTTC. Translated: CSASRSGQGIYGYTF. The chain carries TRBV20-1 and TRBJ1-2; 8 bases are shared with TRBD1. Losses at the gene ends were 3 bases for V and 4 bases for J; bases not matched to a gene: 10. This CDR3 comprises 15 residues. Germline CDR1 reads DFQATT; CDR2 reads SNEGSKA (reference sequence).

This clone was counted a single time. This sequence joins TRBV5-1 and TRBJ2-3; TRBD2 matches at 7 bases. Trimming cost V 3 bases and J 0 bases; bases outside gene matches: 13. CDR1 and CDR2 (germline): SGHRS, YFSETQ. CDR3 length: 18 amino acids. CDR3 DNA sequence: TGCGCCAGCAGCTCTACTAGCGTGAGGCACTCTAGCACAGATACGCAGTATTTT. Amino acid sequence: CASSSTSVRHSSTDTQYF.

The chain employs TRBV30 and TRBJ2-7; 10 bases map to TRBD2. The CDR3 has 14 amino acids. Germline V CDR1 and CDR2: GTSNPN, SVGIG (reference sequence). The V segment lost 1 base and the J segment 5 bases; nucleotides outside the gene matches: 5. The CDR3: CAWSEAGGSHEQYF. CDR3 coding DNA: TGTGCCTGGAGTGAAGCGGGAGGGTCCCACGAGCAGTACTTC.

This clone has more than one count but fewer than ten. The rearrangement links TRBV29-1 to TRBJ1-2; TRBD1 matches at 9 bases. The CDR3 is 14 residues long. CDR1 and CDR2 from the germline V gene are SQVTM and ANQGSEA. Losses at the gene ends were 2 bases for V and 4 bases for J; bases not matched to a gene: 5. The chain's CDR3 is CSVEQGQGSYGYTF. As DNA, the CDR3 is TGCAGCGTTGAACAGGGACAGGGAAGCTATGGCTACACCTTC. Using reference TRBV29-1 and TRBJ1-2 for the parts outside the CDR3, the full variable domain is SAVISQKPSRDICQRGTSLTIQCQVDSQVTMMFWYRQQPGQSLTLIATANQGSEATYESGFVIDKFPISRPNLTFSTLTVSNMSPEDSSIYLCSVEQGQGSYGYTFGSGTRLTVV.

The rearrangement joins TRBV18 to TRBJ1-2; weak D call: TRBD1 (5 bases). The germline CDR1 and CDR2 sequences are KGHSH and LQKENI. V shed 1 base and J shed 4 bases, with 16 bases lying between them. The length of the CDR3 is 16 residues. CDR3: CASSPRDQGGSYGYTF. DNA for the CDR3: TGTGCCAGCTCACCACGCGACCAGGGTGGAAGCTATGGCTACACCTTC. Full variable domain (rest looked up from reference TRBV18 and TRBJ1-2): NAGVMQNPRHLVRRRGQEARLRCSPMKGHSHVYWYRQLPEEGLKFMVYLQKENIIDESGMPKERFSAEFPKEGPSILRIQQVVRGDSAAYFCASSPRDQGGSYGYTFGSGTRLTVV.

This clone appeared once. The chain uses TRBV28 and TRBJ1-2; D is uncertain. V gave up 6 bases and J gave up 4 bases, with 12 bases separating them. The CDR3 contains 13 residues. The germline V gene has CDR1 MDHEN and CDR2 SYDVKM. CDR3 protein: CASSPTESYGYTF. The DNA of the CDR3 is TGTGCCAGCAGCCCAACAGAATCCTATGGCTACACCTTC.

The rearrangement uses TRBV11-2 and TRBJ2-7; 7 bases match TRBD2. CDR1 is SGHAT, CDR2 FQNNGV, per germline. The CDR3 loop spans 15 amino acids. J lost 3 bases, V lost 5 bases, and 10 bases had no gene match. The CDR3 here is CASSPRTSRGYEQYF. In nucleotides, the CDR3 is TGTGCCAGCAGCCCTCGGACTAGTCGGGGCTACGAGCAGTACTTC.

V is TRBV19 and J is TRBJ1-1, with D possibly matching TRBD1 (5 bases). The CDR3 contains 14 residues. Germline CDR1 LNHDA, CDR2 SQIVND (reference sequence). V lost 2 bases to trimming and J lost 6 bases, with 13 bases between them. In DNA, the CDR3 is TGTGCCAGTAGTATAAAACCAGGGCCGGCTGAAGCTTTCTTT. This codes for CASSIKPGPAEAFF.

The chain employs TRBV9 and TRBJ2-7; D gene uncertain. V lost 0 bases, J lost 2 bases, and 15 bases lay in between. This CDR3 has 16 residues. Per germline, CDR1 SGDLS and CDR2 YYNGEE. The chain's CDR3 is CASSVAPVPGTYEQYF. The DNA of the CDR3 is TGTGCCAGCAGCGTAGCCCCAGTTCCAGGTACCTACGAGCAGTACTTC.

This chain joins TRBV28 and TRBJ1-2; maybe TRBD1 (6 bases). The CDR3 covers 14 residues. The V end lost 3 bases, the J end lost 4 bases, and 12 bases lay between the germline ends. Germline V gene lookup returns CDR1 MDHEN and CDR2 SYDVKM. The CDR3 loop reads CASSLGDRFYGYTF. The CDR3 DNA sequence: TGTGCCAGCAGTTTGGGCGACAGGTTCTATGGCTACACCTTC.

The J gene is TRBJ1-2, the V gene TRBV29-1; 7 bases fit TRBD1. V lost 6 bases and J lost 4; bases outside the gene matches: 5. The germline V gene encodes CDR1 SQVTM and CDR2 ANQGSEA. The CDR3 runs to 12 residues. The CDR3 protein is CSVFTGVYGYTF. CDR3 DNA: TGCAGCGTGTTCACAGGGGTCTATGGCTACACCTTC.

This chain uses TRBV5-1 with TRBJ2-1; TRBD1 matches 9 bases. Germline V CDR1 and CDR2: SGHRS, YFSETQ. The V and J ends lost 0 bases and 9 bases, in that order; junction bases with no gene match: 10. This CDR3 has 16 amino acids. The chain's CDR3 is CASSLGVQGAFTEQFF. The CDR3 DNA is TGCGCCAGCAGCTTGGGCGTACAGGGGGCTTTCACTGAGCAGTTCTTC. Full variable domain (remainder filled in from reference TRBV5-1 and TRBJ2-1): KAGVTQTPRYLIKTRGQQVTLSCSPISGHRSVSWYQQTPGQGLQFLFEYFSETQRNKGNFPGRFSGRQFSNSRSEMNVSTLELGDSALYLCASSLGVQGAFTEQFFGPGTRLTVL.

V and J are TRBV21-1 and TRBJ1-2; TRBD1 was called by the table and not checked on the DNA. TRBV21-1 is a pseudogene locus. CDR3 length: 15 residues. This CDR3 reads CASNPQGPTNYGYTF. In nucleotides, the CDR3 is TGTGCCAGCAATCCACAGGGGCCGACTAACTATGGCTACACCTTC.

The chain joins TRBV3-1 (or the pseudogene TRBV3-2) to TRBJ2-1; D might be TRBD1 (7 bases). The CDR3 runs to 16 residues. CDR1 and CDR2 from the germline V gene are LGHDT and YNNKEL (reference sequence). Trimming stripped 1 base from V and 4 bases from J, with 14 bases between. CDR3 protein: CASSQGRQGGYNEQFF. As DNA, the CDR3 is TGTGCCAGCAGCCAAGGTCGGCAGGGGGGATACAATGAGCAGTTCTTC.

V gene TRBV7-3 combines with J gene TRBJ2-1; no clear D gene. The germline V gene has CDR1 SGHTA and CDR2 FQGTGA. The CDR3 extends over 13 amino acids. Deletions cut 5 bases from V and 5 bases from J, with 10 bases between. The CDR3 loop is CASSLAVDNEQFF. The CDR3 coding sequence is TGTGCCAGCAGCCTCGCGGTGGACAATGAGCAGTTCTTC.

V usage is TRBV19 and J usage is TRBJ2-1; D remains unclear. Germline loops: CDR1 LNHDA, CDR2 SQIVND (reference sequence). The CDR3 covers 11 residues. V dropped 5 bases and J dropped 9 bases, with 8 bases sitting between them. The CDR3 protein is CASSQRSEQFF. The CDR3 DNA is TGTGCCAGTAGTCAGAGGAGTGAGCAGTTCTTC.

V gene TRBV5-6 combines with J gene TRBJ2-3; possible D gene TRBD1, 5 bases. The CDR3 is 16 amino acids. Trimming pared 2 bases from V and 2 bases from J, leaving 15 bases between. Germline lookup yields CDR1 SGHDT and CDR2 YYEEEE. The chain's CDR3 is CASSLELLGPTDTQYF. The CDR3 region has the DNA TGTGCCAGCAGCTTAGAACTCCTGGGGCCCACAGATACGCAGTATTTT.

J is TRBJ2-5 and V is TRBV14; possible D gene TRBD1, 7 bases. The germline CDR1 and CDR2 sequences are SGHDN and FVKESK. The CDR3 is 19 amino acids. Trimming pared 1 base from V and 5 bases from J, leaving 26 bases between. In DNA form, the CDR3 reads TGTGCCAGCAGCCAAGGCCGGAGGGGGCGAGTACCTGCGTGGGAGACCCAGTACTTC. This encodes CASSQGRRGRVPAWETQYF.

This clone was seen more than once but under ten times. The chain employs TRBV11-2 and TRBJ2-1, with unresolved D. Trimming stripped 2 bases from V and 9 bases from J, with 11 bases between. Germline V lookup: CDR1 SGHAT, CDR2 FQNNGV. The CDR3 has 13 amino acids. The CDR3 DNA reads as TGTGCCAGCAGCTTATCCAGTGTCGTTGAGCAGTTCTTC. Its translation is CASSLSSVVEQFF.

The chain is built from TRBV10-3 and TRBJ2-6; 9 bases align to TRBD1. The CDR3 sequence is 18 residues long. V lost 5 bases to trimming and J lost 4 bases; unmatched junction nucleotides: 12. The germline CDR1 and CDR2 sequences are ENHRY and SYGVKD. The CDR3: CAISLPPTGGAGANVLTF. CDR3 in DNA: TGTGCCATCAGTTTACCCCCCACAGGGGGCGCCGGGGCCAACGTCCTGACTTTC.

The chain employs TRBV6-4 and TRBJ2-5; 10 nucleotides agree with TRBD2. Germline-derived CDR1 and CDR2 are MRHNA and SNTAGT. V was pared by 2 bases and J by 2 bases, with 14 bases of the junction left unmatched. This CDR3 has 19 amino acids. The CDR3 is CASSDGLAGVLSHQETQYF. The CDR3 nucleotides are TGTGCCAGCAGTGACGGTCTAGCGGGGGTGCTATCTCATCAAGAGACCCAGTACTTC.

The gene calls are TRBV7-9 and TRBJ2-6; 7 bases map to TRBD1. The CDR3 spans 17 residues. The V gene end was trimmed by 4 bases and the J gene end by 4 bases; junction bases not matched to a gene: 10. The germline V gene has CDR1 SEHNR and CDR2 FQNEAQ (reference sequence). The CDR3 reads CASSYGQADGGANVLTF. The CDR3 DNA sequence: TGTGCCAGCAGCTACGGACAGGCTGATGGGGGGGCCAACGTCCTGACTTTC.

The chain is built from TRBV12-5 and TRBJ2-1, with 7 bases aligning to TRBD2. This CDR3 contains 16 residues. Germline lookup yields CDR1 LGHNT and CDR2 FRNRAP. V was clipped by 3 bases and J by 8 bases; unmatched bases: 13. The CDR3 coding sequence is TGTGCTAGTGGTTTTGGCGGGAGCTCAACCCTGTATGAGCAGTTCTTC. Translation gives CASGFGGSSTLYEQFF.

The chain employs TRBV9 and TRBJ2-1; 7 positions match TRBD1. Germline loops: CDR1 SGDLS, CDR2 YYNGEE. The V segment lost 3 bases and the J segment 6 bases; nucleotides outside the gene matches: 9. CDR3 length equals 15 residues. CDR3 in amino acids: CASSDRSTGLNEQFF. Written as DNA, the CDR3 is TGTGCCAGCAGCGATAGGTCGACAGGGCTCAATGAGCAGTTCTTC.

The rearrangement uses TRBV11-2 and TRBJ1-4, with 10 bases matching TRBD1. CDR1 is SGHAT, CDR2 FQNNGV, per germline. The CDR3 spans 15 residues. V lost 4 bases and J lost 8; bases outside the gene matches: 7. CDR3 nucleotides: TGTGCCAGCAGCTCCCGGGACAGGGGCGGGGAAAAACTGTTTTTT. It encodes CASSSRDRGGEKLFF. Based on the CDR3 plus reference TRBV11-2 and TRBJ1-4, the full variable domain is EAGVAQSPRYKIIEKRQSVAFWCNPISGHATLYWYQQILGQGPKLLIQFQNNGVVDDSQLPKDRFSAERLKGVDSTLKIQPAKLEDSAVYLCASSSRDRGGEKLFFGSGTQLSVL.

The chain employs TRBV5-5 and TRBJ2-5; tentative D call: TRBD1 (6 bases). The CDR3 covers 14 residues. The germline V gene encodes CDR1 SGHKS and CDR2 YYEKEE (reference sequence). V was pared by 4 bases and J by 4 bases, with 14 bases between. The CDR3, as DNA: TGTGCCAGCAGCGAACCAGGGGTAGGAGAGACCCAGTACTTC. Translating it yields CASSEPGVGETQYF.

The chain recombines TRBV16 with TRBJ1-2; TRBD1 might be the D (6 bases). Trimming took 0 bases from V and 7 from J, leaving 15 bases between them. Germline CDR1 reads KGHSY; CDR2 reads FQNENV. The CDR3 is 15 amino acids. In DNA form, the CDR3 reads TGTGCCAGCAGCCAATCCCAGGGGAGTTGGGGTGGCTACACCTTC. Protein: CASSQSQGSWGGYTF. The entire variable domain, with the rest obtained from reference TRBV16 and TRBJ1-2, is as follows: GEEVAQTPKHLVRGEGQKAKLYCAPIKGHSYVFWYQQVLKNEFKFLISFQNENVFDETGMPKERFSAKCLPNSPCSLEIQATKLEDSAVYFCASSQSQGSWGGYTFGSGTRLTVV.